The rows below give T cell receptor beta chains drawn from one sample of a study of blood T cell repertoires in COVID-19. TCRdb keeps only in-frame clones here, not all; method: immunoSEQ multiplex PCR. The table lists about 350,000 clones, over 80% of them singletons. The specimen sequenced was peripheral blood. The receptor source for this set is a man aged 30-40 years with COVID-19, enrolled during active disease. CDR3s include the opening cysteine and the closing phenylalanine or tryptophan. A D gene is named only where the DNA matches it firmly. Rows may omit the clone size; those that give it use once, few, many or a size class.

len: 15
d_gene: -
v_gene: TRBV2
j_gene: TRBJ2-6
abundance: -
CDR3aa: CAQPKLASGANVLTF
CDR3nt: TGTGCCCAACCTAAGCTAGCCTCTGGGGCCAACGTCCTGACTTTC

len: 14
d_gene: -
v_gene: TRBV4-1
j_gene: TRBJ1-4
abundance: -
CDR3aa: CASSQWGGGEKLFF
CDR3nt: TGCGCCAGCAGCCAGTGGGGGGGTGGCGAAAAACTGTTTTTT

len: 16
d_gene: TRBD1
v_gene: TRBV15
j_gene: TRBJ1-5
abundance: -
CDR3aa: CATSRGRDRGGQPQHF
CDR3nt: TGTGCCACCAGCAGGGGCCGGGACAGGGGTGGTCAGCCCCAGCATTTT

len: 13
d_gene: -
v_gene: TRBV5-4
j_gene: TRBJ1-4
abundance: -
CDR3aa: CASSTKVEEKLFF
CDR3nt: TGTGCCAGCAGCACTAAGGTCGAGGAAAAACTGTTTTTT

len: 14
d_gene: -
v_gene: TRBV5-4
j_gene: TRBJ1-3
abundance: -
CDR3aa: CASSLTGPGNTIYF
CDR3nt: TGTGCCAGCAGCTTGACAGGGCCTGGAAACACCATATATTTT

len: 16
d_gene: TRBD2
v_gene: TRBV6-5
j_gene: TRBJ2-4
abundance: -
CDR3aa: CASSYFRGGEKNIQYF
CDR3nt: TGTGCCAGCAGTTACTTCCGGGGGGGCGAAAAAAACATTCAGTACTTC

len: 17
d_gene: TRBD2
v_gene: TRBV5-6
j_gene: TRBJ2-7
abundance: -
CDR3aa: CASSLSGGDTVFYEQYF
CDR3nt: TGTGCCAGCAGCTTGAGCGGGGGGGACACCGTTTTCTACGAGCAGTACTTC

len: 14
d_gene: TRBD1
v_gene: TRBV19
j_gene: TRBJ1-2
abundance: -
CDR3aa: CASSRGQGNGGYTF
CDR3nt: TGTGCCAGTAGTAGAGGACAGGGGAACGGGGGCTACACCTTC

len: 15
d_gene: -
v_gene: TRBV7-9
j_gene: TRBJ2-7
abundance: -
CDR3aa: CASSIPGPIIYEQYF
CDR3nt: TGTGCCAGCAGCATCCCGGGTCCTATCATCTACGAGCAGTACTTC

len: 14
d_gene: -
v_gene: TRBV28
j_gene: TRBJ1-2
abundance: -
CDR3aa: CASSLLDIDYGYTF
CDR3nt: TGTGCCAGCAGTTTACTGGACATCGACTATGGCTACACCTTC

len: 15
d_gene: TRBD1
v_gene: TRBV7-2
j_gene: TRBJ2-1
abundance: -
CDR3aa: CASSSTGGGYNEQFF
CDR3nt: TGTGCCAGCAGTTCGACAGGGGGCGGATACAATGAGCAGTTCTTC

len: 14
d_gene: TRBD2
v_gene: TRBV6-1
j_gene: TRBJ2-3
abundance: -
CDR3aa: CASRKLAGAGTQYF
CDR3nt: TGTGCCAGCAGAAAACTAGCGGGAGCGGGTACGCAGTATTTT

len: 15
d_gene: TRBD1
v_gene: TRBV27
j_gene: TRBJ2-7
abundance: -
CDR3aa: CASSFWAGGSYEQYF
CDR3nt: TGTGCCAGCAGTTTTTGGGCAGGGGGCTCCTACGAGCAGTACTTC

len: 15
d_gene: -
v_gene: TRBV6-5
j_gene: TRBJ1-3
abundance: -
CDR3aa: CASYQGPPTGNTIYF
CDR3nt: TGTGCCAGCTATCAGGGGCCTCCCACTGGAAACACCATATATTTT

len: 13
d_gene: TRBD1
v_gene: TRBV5-4
j_gene: TRBJ2-4
abundance: -
CDR3aa: CASSPTGGNIQYF
CDR3nt: TGTGCCAGCAGCCCGACAGGGGGAAACATTCAGTACTTC

len: 14
d_gene: -
v_gene: TRBV4-2
j_gene: TRBJ1-2
abundance: -
CDR3aa: CASSQDPGNYGYTF
CDR3nt: TGTGCCAGCAGCCAAGATCCCGGGAACTATGGCTACACCTTC

len: 14
d_gene: TRBD1
v_gene: TRBV5-1
j_gene: TRBJ1-1
abundance: -
CDR3aa: CASSPRTGGTEAFF
CDR3nt: TGCGCCAGCAGCCCCAGGACAGGGGGCACTGAAGCTTTCTTT

len: 13
d_gene: -
v_gene: TRBV7-8
j_gene: TRBJ1-4
abundance: -
CDR3aa: CASSLIRVEKLFF
CDR3nt: TGTGCCAGCAGCTTAATCAGGGTTGAGAAACTGTTTTTT

len: 15
d_gene: -
v_gene: TRBV6-2/TRBV6-3
j_gene: TRBJ2-3
abundance: -
CDR3aa: CASSYLGAGTDTQYF
CDR3nt: TGTGCCAGCAGTTACTTGGGGGCCGGCACAGATACGCAGTATTTT

len: 16
d_gene: TRBD2
v_gene: TRBV2
j_gene: TRBJ2-3
abundance: -
CDR3aa: CASAWGLAGGPDTQYF
CDR3nt: TGTGCCAGCGCGTGGGGACTAGCGGGAGGGCCAGATACGCAGTATTTT

len: 18
d_gene: -
v_gene: TRBV5-4
j_gene: TRBJ1-2
abundance: -
CDR3aa: CASSLEFGGSWGGGGYTF
CDR3nt: TGTGCCAGCAGCTTGGAGTTTGGGGGATCGTGGGGAGGAGGAGGCTACACCTTC

len: 14
d_gene: -
v_gene: TRBV4-3
j_gene: TRBJ2-1
abundance: -
CDR3aa: CASSLSGGVGEQFF
CDR3nt: TGCGCCAGCAGCCTATCCGGAGGGGTAGGTGAGCAGTTCTTC

len: 14
d_gene: TRBD1
v_gene: TRBV11-2
j_gene: TRBJ1-2
abundance: -
CDR3aa: CASEPDRGFGGYTF
CDR3nt: TGTGCCAGCGAGCCGGACAGGGGTTTTGGTGGCTACACCTTC

len: 18
d_gene: TRBD2
v_gene: TRBV24-1
j_gene: TRBJ2-1
abundance: -
CDR3aa: CATSDLQDGGRSLNEQFF
CDR3nt: TGTGCCACCAGTGATTTGCAGGACGGCGGGAGAAGTCTCAATGAGCAGTTCTTC

len: 20
d_gene: -
v_gene: TRBV5-3
j_gene: TRBJ2-2
abundance: -
CDR3aa: CARSPWRFYACPTNTGELFF
CDR3nt: TGTGCCAGAAGCCCTTGGAGGTTCTATGCCTGCCCTACGAACACCGGGGAGCTGTTTTTT

len: 15
d_gene: -
v_gene: TRBV30
j_gene: TRBJ1-5
abundance: -
CDR3aa: CAWISGPPRNQPQHF
CDR3nt: TGTGCCTGGATCTCGGGTCCCCCTCGCAATCAGCCCCAGCATTTT

len: 15
d_gene: -
v_gene: TRBV15
j_gene: TRBJ2-7
abundance: -
CDR3aa: CATSRDLSSSGEQYF
CDR3nt: TGTGCCACCAGCAGAGATCTTTCAAGTTCAGGCGAGCAGTACTTC

len: 14
d_gene: -
v_gene: TRBV2
j_gene: TRBJ2-2
abundance: -
CDR3aa: CASSENGNTGELFF
CDR3nt: TGTGCCAGCAGTGAAAACGGGAACACCGGGGAGCTGTTTTTT

len: 11
d_gene: -
v_gene: TRBV18
j_gene: TRBJ2-1
abundance: -
CDR3aa: CAGSQGGEQFF
CDR3nt: TGTGCCGGTAGCCAGGGCGGTGAGCAGTTCTTC

len: 14
d_gene: -
v_gene: TRBV24-1
j_gene: TRBJ2-2
abundance: -
CDR3aa: CATSVTVNTGELFF
CDR3nt: TGTGCCACCAGTGTAACAGTGAACACCGGGGAGCTGTTTTTT

len: 14
d_gene: -
v_gene: TRBV11-3
j_gene: TRBJ2-1
abundance: -
CDR3aa: CASSPRGTFSEQFF
CDR3nt: TGTGCCAGCAGCCCACGCGGGACTTTTTCCGAGCAGTTCTTC

len: 15
d_gene: -
v_gene: TRBV6-1
j_gene: TRBJ2-1
abundance: -
CDR3aa: CASSEQALTYNEQFF
CDR3nt: TGTGCCAGCAGTGAACAAGCGCTTACCTACAATGAGCAGTTCTTC

len: 18
d_gene: TRBD2
v_gene: TRBV6-1
j_gene: TRBJ2-1
abundance: -
CDR3aa: CASSEASGRASSYNEQFF
CDR3nt: TGTGCCAGCAGTGAGGCGAGCGGGAGGGCCTCCTCCTACAATGAGCAGTTCTTC

len: 15
d_gene: TRBD2
v_gene: TRBV2
j_gene: TRBJ2-3
abundance: -
CDR3aa: CASSDRAGSTDTQYF
CDR3nt: TGTGCCAGCAGTGATCGAGCGGGAAGCACAGATACGCAGTATTTT

len: 13
d_gene: -
v_gene: TRBV18
j_gene: TRBJ1-1
abundance: once
CDR3aa: CASSPTGLTEAFF
CDR3nt: TGTGCCAGCTCTCCTACAGGGCTCACTGAAGCTTTCTTT

len: 13
d_gene: -
v_gene: TRBV19
j_gene: TRBJ1-1
abundance: -
CDR3aa: CASSAIMNTEAFF
CDR3nt: TGTGCCAGTAGCGCGATTATGAACACTGAAGCTTTCTTT

len: 16
d_gene: TRBD1
v_gene: TRBV10-3
j_gene: TRBJ2-1
abundance: -
CDR3aa: CAISFESGQGRNEQFF
CDR3nt: TGTGCCATCAGTTTCGAGTCGGGACAGGGGCGCAATGAGCAGTTCTTC

len: 15
d_gene: TRBD1
v_gene: TRBV7-2
j_gene: TRBJ1-1
abundance: -
CDR3aa: CASSLLQGAFAEAFF
CDR3nt: TGTGCCAGCAGCTTACTACAGGGGGCGTTCGCTGAAGCTTTCTTT

len: 15
d_gene: -
v_gene: TRBV6-5
j_gene: TRBJ1-6
abundance: -
CDR3aa: CASSPYRDYNSPLHF
CDR3nt: TGTGCCAGCAGCCCATACAGGGACTATAATTCACCCCTCCACTTT

len: 13
d_gene: -
v_gene: TRBV5-1
j_gene: TRBJ2-7
abundance: -
CDR3aa: CASSLEGSAEQYF
CDR3nt: TGCGCCAGCAGCCTAGAGGGATCTGCCGAGCAGTACTTC

len: 16
d_gene: TRBD1
v_gene: TRBV5-1
j_gene: TRBJ1-4
abundance: -
CDR3aa: CASSPGPGQGREKLFF
CDR3nt: TGCGCCAGCAGCCCGGGACCGGGACAGGGAAGGGAAAAACTGTTTTTT

len: 15
d_gene: TRBD1
v_gene: TRBV2
j_gene: TRBJ1-2
abundance: -
CDR3aa: CASSEAPGTAIGYTF
CDR3nt: TGTGCCAGCAGTGAAGCGCCCGGGACAGCAATTGGCTACACCTTC

len: 14
d_gene: TRBD1
v_gene: TRBV4-1
j_gene: TRBJ2-7
abundance: -
CDR3aa: CASSRWTGTDEQYF
CDR3nt: TGCGCCAGCAGCCGTTGGACAGGGACGGACGAGCAGTACTTC

len: 12
d_gene: TRBD1
v_gene: TRBV6-6
j_gene: TRBJ1-1
abundance: -
CDR3aa: CASSRDREKAFF
CDR3nt: TGTGCCAGCTCAAGGGACAGGGAAAAAGCTTTCTTT

len: 17
d_gene: -
v_gene: TRBV4-2
j_gene: TRBJ1-3
abundance: once
CDR3aa: CASSQGVAGGGGNTIYF
CDR3nt: TGTGCCAGCAGCCAGGGTGTTGCGGGGGGCGGTGGAAACACCATATATTTT

len: 17
d_gene: TRBD1
v_gene: TRBV9
j_gene: TRBJ1-2
abundance: -
CDR3aa: CASSPTGTEATRDGYTF
CDR3nt: TGTGCCAGCAGCCCCACCGGGACAGAGGCCACGAGGGATGGCTACACCTTC

len: 17
d_gene: TRBD1
v_gene: TRBV27
j_gene: TRBJ2-1
abundance: -
CDR3aa: CASSLGQGRSTYNEQFF
CDR3nt: TGTGCCAGCAGCCTTGGACAGGGCCGCTCAACCTACAATGAGCAGTTCTTC

len: 14
d_gene: -
v_gene: TRBV3-1/TRBV3-2
j_gene: TRBJ2-5
abundance: -
CDR3aa: CASSQYRIEETQYF
CDR3nt: TGTGCCAGCAGCCAGTACAGGATCGAAGAGACCCAGTACTTC

len: 14
d_gene: TRBD2
v_gene: TRBV27
j_gene: TRBJ2-7
abundance: -
CDR3aa: CASRKLAAFYEQYF
CDR3nt: TGTGCCAGCAGGAAACTAGCGGCATTCTACGAGCAGTACTTC

len: 13
d_gene: TRBD1
v_gene: TRBV4-2
j_gene: TRBJ1-4
abundance: -
CDR3aa: CASSLDRGEKLFF
CDR3nt: TGTGCCAGCAGCTTAGACAGGGGTGAAAAACTGTTTTTT

len: 16
d_gene: TRBD2
v_gene: TRBV5-1
j_gene: TRBJ2-7
abundance: -
CDR3aa: CASSGGGGGDWYEQYF
CDR3nt: TGCGCCAGCAGCGGCGGCGGCGGGGGAGATTGGTACGAGCAGTACTTC

len: 15
d_gene: -
v_gene: TRBV11-2
j_gene: TRBJ2-5
abundance: -
CDR3aa: CASSLQPTVQETQYF
CDR3nt: TGTGCCAGCAGCTTACAGCCGACAGTGCAAGAGACCCAGTACTTC

len: 14
d_gene: TRBD1
v_gene: TRBV28
j_gene: TRBJ1-1
abundance: -
CDR3aa: CASSITGGWTEAFF
CDR3nt: TGTGCCAGCAGTATCACAGGGGGTTGGACTGAAGCTTTCTTT

len: 14
d_gene: TRBD1
v_gene: TRBV27
j_gene: TRBJ2-7
abundance: -
CDR3aa: CASSSPGQSYEQYF
CDR3nt: TGTGCCAGCAGTTCTCCGGGACAGTCCTACGAGCAGTACTTC